The rows below give T cell receptor beta chains drawn from one sample of a study of breast tumors, draining lymph nodes, adjacent tissues. One entry per CDR3 protein, called by TCRdb with MiXCR from the multiplex PCR reads. The sample has about 13,000 distinct CDR3 sequences, roughly half seen once. The specimen was tumor-adjacent breast tissue. The receptor source for this set is a female donor with breast cancer. Some clones in this sample may be carry-over from other donors' samples. Both conserved end residues are part of each CDR3. The D gene is left open where the match is weak.

TRBV28,.,CASSFYQGGEKLFF
TRBV6-6,.,CASSYSTSSQDEKLFF
TRBV20-1,TRBD2,CSAPLAGSSYEQYF
TRBV11-1,.,CASSLRGNNEQFF
TRBV20-1,.,CSVDGGNNQPQHF
TRBV5-8,TRBD2,CASTNLAGGNEQYF
TRBV5-5,TRBD2,CASSSQSGRGTDTQYF
TRBV29-1,.,CSVDRGRDGYTF
TRBV27,.,CASSHEWGAGETQYF
TRBV30,.,CAWSSGSYGYTF
TRBV19,.,CASSDTPQETQYF
TRBV7-3,.,CAISSRDTIDDQYF
TRBV12-3/TRBV12-4,.,CASSSNRVLGTDTQYF
TRBV19,TRBD2,CASSLLASGWETQYF
TRBV6-6,.,CASSHRDYYNEQFF
TRBV27,TRBD1,CASRRTGGVNEKLFF
TRBV2,TRBD2,CASRGTSGGYEQYF
TRBV18,.,CASSPRRLEEAPLHF